A selection of T cell receptor beta chains follows, all from one sample in a study of blood T cell repertoires in COVID-19. Measured with immunoSEQ multiplex PCR; TCRdb has only the in-frame clones, and not every one. The sample has about 180,000 clones, about 87% seen once; the top ten hold about 1.6%. The specimen sequenced was peripheral blood. The receptors here all came from a woman aged 50 to 65 with acute or convalescent COVID-19. Each CDR3 is given without its conserved first and last residue. Fields, in order: J gene, V gene, CDR3 protein.

j_gene: TRBJ1-2
v_gene: TRBV15
CDR3aa: ATSRRTGGEVGYT

j_gene: TRBJ2-3
v_gene: TRBV6-2/TRBV6-3
CDR3aa: ASSRGQPTDTQY

j_gene: TRBJ2-2
v_gene: TRBV7-9
CDR3aa: ASSFRGQGNTGELF

j_gene: TRBJ2-3
v_gene: TRBV13
CDR3aa: ASSLRTSGTSTDTQY

j_gene: TRBJ2-1
v_gene: TRBV7-3
CDR3aa: ASSPTRGGIYNEQF

j_gene: TRBJ1-4
v_gene: TRBV30
CDR3aa: PGGDEKLF

j_gene: TRBJ2-3
v_gene: TRBV9
CDR3aa: ASSVEGVPNTDTQY

j_gene: TRBJ2-7
v_gene: TRBV19
CDR3aa: ASSTSGLSYEQY

j_gene: TRBJ1-2
v_gene: TRBV6-2/TRBV6-3
CDR3aa: ASSYSPDIWRDYGYT

j_gene: TRBJ1-6
v_gene: TRBV18
CDR3aa: ASSSTGEEPH

j_gene: TRBJ2-5
v_gene: TRBV5-1
CDR3aa: ASSFNRERQTQY

j_gene: TRBJ1-2
v_gene: TRBV18
CDR3aa: WREGGGYT

j_gene: TRBJ2-7
v_gene: TRBV9
CDR3aa: ASSKGTSDGFYEQY

j_gene: TRBJ2-1
v_gene: TRBV2
CDR3aa: ASSEAAGGPYNEQF

j_gene: TRBJ2-7
v_gene: TRBV7-6
CDR3aa: ASSLSGGLVSYEQY

j_gene: TRBJ1-5
v_gene: TRBV6-1
CDR3aa: ASSEAGQGQPQH

j_gene: TRBJ2-2
v_gene: TRBV7-2
CDR3aa: ASSLFRGSNTGELF

j_gene: TRBJ2-4
v_gene: TRBV9
CDR3aa: ASSVGGEWDIQY

j_gene: TRBJ2-1
v_gene: TRBV30
CDR3aa: AWSVQDNEQF

j_gene: TRBJ1-2
v_gene: TRBV15
CDR3aa: ATSRGNGANYGYT

j_gene: TRBJ2-7
v_gene: TRBV5-1
CDR3aa: ASSEPGAAEQY

j_gene: TRBJ2-7
v_gene: TRBV6-2/TRBV6-3
CDR3aa: ASSTLRDYEQY

j_gene: TRBJ2-4
v_gene: TRBV10-2
CDR3aa: ASSFAGAKNIQY

j_gene: TRBJ1-1
v_gene: TRBV5-1
CDR3aa: ASSRDRAGDTEAF

j_gene: TRBJ1-1
v_gene: TRBV7-3
CDR3aa: ASTYGQGTEAF

j_gene: TRBJ1-2
v_gene: TRBV29-1
CDR3aa: SVEDRGGVGNYGYT

j_gene: TRBJ2-4
v_gene: TRBV11-2
CDR3aa: ASSLVGGSIQY

j_gene: TRBJ2-7
v_gene: TRBV10-3
CDR3aa: AISTGRGEQY

j_gene: TRBJ2-2
v_gene: TRBV19
CDR3aa: ASSIIRGTGELF

j_gene: TRBJ1-2
v_gene: TRBV2
CDR3aa: ASRAGTAGGYT

j_gene: TRBJ1-1
v_gene: TRBV19
CDR3aa: ASSSGTGLTEAF

j_gene: TRBJ2-2
v_gene: TRBV5-1
CDR3aa: ASGTGGYTGELF

j_gene: TRBJ2-3
v_gene: TRBV29-1
CDR3aa: SVDGGEKSPDTQY

j_gene: TRBJ1-1
v_gene: TRBV7-3
CDR3aa: ASSLQGYTEAF

j_gene: TRBJ2-3
v_gene: TRBV9
CDR3aa: ASSVVSSADTQY

j_gene: TRBJ1-1
v_gene: TRBV6-5
CDR3aa: ASSPRGETEAF

j_gene: TRBJ1-1
v_gene: TRBV27
CDR3aa: ASSSLGLGYTEAF

j_gene: TRBJ1-2
v_gene: TRBV7-9
CDR3aa: ASSETPGANYGYT

j_gene: TRBJ1-4
v_gene: TRBV30
CDR3aa: AWRRTGSNEKLF

j_gene: TRBJ2-3
v_gene: TRBV4-2
CDR3aa: ASSQALGLTDTQY

j_gene: TRBJ1-5
v_gene: TRBV28
CDR3aa: ASTTGLGQPQH

j_gene: TRBJ2-7
v_gene: TRBV2
CDR3aa: ASSEFGGQHYEQY

j_gene: TRBJ2-1
v_gene: TRBV3-1/TRBV3-2
CDR3aa: ASTGGYSYNEQF

j_gene: TRBJ2-7
v_gene: TRBV10-3
CDR3aa: AISESDGSWAEQY

j_gene: TRBJ1-2
v_gene: TRBV5-1
CDR3aa: ASRSSGGYGYT

j_gene: TRBJ2-2
v_gene: TRBV5-5
CDR3aa: ASSQTSGSVTGELF

j_gene: TRBJ1-1
v_gene: TRBV6-6
CDR3aa: ASSYPHDMNTEAF

j_gene: TRBJ2-5
v_gene: TRBV5-1
CDR3aa: ASSGTSEETQY

j_gene: TRBJ2-1
v_gene: TRBV9
CDR3aa: ASSGGQSYNEQF

j_gene: TRBJ2-7
v_gene: TRBV18
CDR3aa: ASSRTGGRSSYEQY

j_gene: TRBJ2-2
v_gene: TRBV9
CDR3aa: ASSPHAVAGKTGELF